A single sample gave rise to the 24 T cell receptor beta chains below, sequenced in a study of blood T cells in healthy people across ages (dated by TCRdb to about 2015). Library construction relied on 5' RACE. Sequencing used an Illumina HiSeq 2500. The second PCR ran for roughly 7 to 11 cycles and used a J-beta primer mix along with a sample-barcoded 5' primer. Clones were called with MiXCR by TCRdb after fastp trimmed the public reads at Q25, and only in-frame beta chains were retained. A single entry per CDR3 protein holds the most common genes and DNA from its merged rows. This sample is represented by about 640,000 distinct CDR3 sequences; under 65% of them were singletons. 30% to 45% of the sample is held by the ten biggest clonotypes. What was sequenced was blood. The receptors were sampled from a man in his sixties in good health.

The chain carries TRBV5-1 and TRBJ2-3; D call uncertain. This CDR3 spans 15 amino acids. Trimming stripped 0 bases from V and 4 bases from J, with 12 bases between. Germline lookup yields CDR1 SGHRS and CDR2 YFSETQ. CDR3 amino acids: CASSLAPRRSDTQYF. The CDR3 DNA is TGCGCCAGCAGCTTGGCTCCCCGGAGATCAGATACGCAGTATTTT.

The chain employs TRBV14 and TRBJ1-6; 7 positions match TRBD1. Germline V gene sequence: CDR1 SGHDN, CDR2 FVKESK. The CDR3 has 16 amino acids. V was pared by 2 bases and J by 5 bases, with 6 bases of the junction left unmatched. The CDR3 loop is CASSQSGTANNSPLHF. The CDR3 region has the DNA TGTGCCAGCAGCCAATCCGGGACAGCTAATAATTCACCCCTCCACTTT.

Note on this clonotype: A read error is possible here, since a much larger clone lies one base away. The CDR3: CASSLSRGGGNSPLHF. The CDR3 DNA follows: TGTGCCAGCAGTTTGAGTAGGGGTGGCGGGAATTCACCCCTCCACTTT. This rearrangement joins TRBV28 to TRBJ1-6; D may be TRBD1 (5 bases). CDR1 MDHEN and CDR2 SYDVKM come from the germline V gene. The germline V and J ends were trimmed by 3 bases and 7 bases, with 16 bases remaining between them. The CDR3 covers 16 residues.

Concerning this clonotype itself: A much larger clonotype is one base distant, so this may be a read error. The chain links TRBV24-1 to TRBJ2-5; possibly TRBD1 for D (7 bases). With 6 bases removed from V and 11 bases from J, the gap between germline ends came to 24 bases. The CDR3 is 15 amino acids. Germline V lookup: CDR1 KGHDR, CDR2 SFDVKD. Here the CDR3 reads CATSYGGGSYNEQYF. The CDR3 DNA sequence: TGTGCCACCAGTTACGGAGGGGGCTCCTACAATGAGCAGTACTTC.

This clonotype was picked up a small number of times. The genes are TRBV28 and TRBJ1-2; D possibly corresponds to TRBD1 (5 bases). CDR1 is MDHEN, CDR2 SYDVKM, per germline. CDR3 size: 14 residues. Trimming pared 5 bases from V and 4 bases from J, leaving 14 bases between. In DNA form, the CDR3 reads TGTGCCAGCAGTACTCCGGGAGGGGCCTATGGCTACACCTTC. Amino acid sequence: CASSTPGGAYGYTF.

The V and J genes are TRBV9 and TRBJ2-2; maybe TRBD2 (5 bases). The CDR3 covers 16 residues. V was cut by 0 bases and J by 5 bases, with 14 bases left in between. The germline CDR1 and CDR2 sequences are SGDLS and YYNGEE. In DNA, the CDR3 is TGTGCCAGCAGCGTAGGCGGCCCCCCGGGGACCGGGGAGCTGTTTTTT. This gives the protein CASSVGGPPGTGELFF.

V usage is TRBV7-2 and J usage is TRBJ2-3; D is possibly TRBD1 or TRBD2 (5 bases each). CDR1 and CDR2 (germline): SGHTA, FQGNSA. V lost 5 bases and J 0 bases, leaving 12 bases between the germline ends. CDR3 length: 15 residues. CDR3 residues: CASSLLGESTDTQYF. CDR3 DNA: TGTGCCAGCAGCCTTCTGGGGGAGAGCACAGATACGCAGTATTTT.

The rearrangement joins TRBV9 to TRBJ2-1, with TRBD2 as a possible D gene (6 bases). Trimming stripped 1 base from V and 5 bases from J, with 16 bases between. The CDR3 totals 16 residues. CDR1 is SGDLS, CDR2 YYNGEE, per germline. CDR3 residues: CASSVRAGLKHNEQFF. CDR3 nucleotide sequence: TGTGCCAGCAGCGTACGTGCGGGGTTGAAGCACAATGAGCAGTTCTTC.

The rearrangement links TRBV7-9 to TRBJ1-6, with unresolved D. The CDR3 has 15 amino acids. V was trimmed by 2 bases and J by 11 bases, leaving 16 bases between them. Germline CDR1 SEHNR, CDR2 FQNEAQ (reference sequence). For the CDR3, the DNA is TGTGCCAGCAGCTTAAGTGGAAGGGTCTCGCCACCCCTCCACTTT. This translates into CASSLSGRVSPPLHF. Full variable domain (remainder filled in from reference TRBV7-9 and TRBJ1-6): DTGVSQNPRHKITKRGQNVTFRCDPISEHNRLYWYRQTLGQGPEFLTYFQNEAQLEKSRLLSDRFSAERPKGSFSTLEIQRTEQGDSAMYLCASSLSGRVSPPLHFGNGTRLTVT.

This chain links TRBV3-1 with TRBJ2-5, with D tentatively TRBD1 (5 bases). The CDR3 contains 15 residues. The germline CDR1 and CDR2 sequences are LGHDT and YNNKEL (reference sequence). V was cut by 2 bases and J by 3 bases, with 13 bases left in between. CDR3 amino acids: CASSQPARTKETQYF. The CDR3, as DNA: TGTGCCAGCAGCCAACCGGCGCGGACAAAAGAGACCCAGTACTTC.

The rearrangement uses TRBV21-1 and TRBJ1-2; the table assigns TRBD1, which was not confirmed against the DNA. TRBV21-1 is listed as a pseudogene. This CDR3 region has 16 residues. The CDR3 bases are TGTGCCAGCAGCAAAGAATTAGACAAATGTCCCTATGGCTACACCTTC. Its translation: CASSKELDKCPYGYTF.

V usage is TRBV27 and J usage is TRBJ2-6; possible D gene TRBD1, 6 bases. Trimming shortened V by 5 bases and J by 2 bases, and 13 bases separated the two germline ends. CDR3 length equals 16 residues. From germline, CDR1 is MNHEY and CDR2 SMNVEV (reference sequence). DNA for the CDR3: TGTGCCAGCAGTCGCACCCACAGGGCTGGGGCCAACGTCCTGACTTTC. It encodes CASSRTHRAGANVLTF.

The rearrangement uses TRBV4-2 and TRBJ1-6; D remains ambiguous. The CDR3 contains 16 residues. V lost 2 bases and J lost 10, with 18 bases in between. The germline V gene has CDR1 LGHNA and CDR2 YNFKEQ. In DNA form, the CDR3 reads TGTGCCAGCAGCCAACAAGTCTCTGGCCGGAAATCACCCCTCCACTTT. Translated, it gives CASSQQVSGRKSPLHF.

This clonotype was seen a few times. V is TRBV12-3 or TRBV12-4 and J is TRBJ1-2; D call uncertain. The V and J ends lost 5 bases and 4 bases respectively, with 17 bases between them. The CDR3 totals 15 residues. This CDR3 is CASSPSDPGRYGYTF. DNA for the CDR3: TGTGCCAGCAGTCCATCCGACCCGGGCCGCTATGGCTACACCTTC.

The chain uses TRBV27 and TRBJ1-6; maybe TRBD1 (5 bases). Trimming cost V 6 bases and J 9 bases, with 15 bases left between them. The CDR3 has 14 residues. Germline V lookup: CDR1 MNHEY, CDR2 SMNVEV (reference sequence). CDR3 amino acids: CASSRDRGTSPLHF. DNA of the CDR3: TGTGCCAGCAGCCGGGACCGTGGGACTTCACCCCTCCACTTT.

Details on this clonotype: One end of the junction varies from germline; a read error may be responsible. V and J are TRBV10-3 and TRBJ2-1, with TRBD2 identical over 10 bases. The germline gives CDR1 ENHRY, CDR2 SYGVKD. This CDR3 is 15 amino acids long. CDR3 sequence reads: CAVSELAGVYNEQFF. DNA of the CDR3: TGTGCCGTCAGTGAGCTAGCGGGAGTGTACAATGAGCAGTTCTTC.

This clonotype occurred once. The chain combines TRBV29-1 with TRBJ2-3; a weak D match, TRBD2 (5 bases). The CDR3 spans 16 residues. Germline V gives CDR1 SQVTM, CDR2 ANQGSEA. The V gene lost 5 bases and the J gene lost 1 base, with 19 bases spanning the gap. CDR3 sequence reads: CSVRGLEGGRTDTQYF. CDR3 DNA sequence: TGCAGCGTTCGTGGGCTAGAGGGCGGGCGCACAGATACGCAGTATTTT.

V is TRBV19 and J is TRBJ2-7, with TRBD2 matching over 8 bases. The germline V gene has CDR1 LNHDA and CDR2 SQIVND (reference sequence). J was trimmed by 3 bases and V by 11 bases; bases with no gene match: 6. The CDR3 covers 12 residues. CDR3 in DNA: TGTGCCGCCGGGACTAGTCTCTACGAGCAGTACTTC. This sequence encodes CAAGTSLYEQYF.

Written as DNA, the CDR3 is TGCGCCAGCAGGACGCAAGTGAACACTGAAGCTTTCTTT. Amino acid sequence: CASRTQVNTEAFF. V and J are TRBV5-1 and TRBJ1-1; unclear D gene. The V gene's germline CDR1 is SGHRS and CDR2 YFSETQ. The length of the CDR3 is 13 residues. Trimming pared 5 bases from V and 0 bases from J, leaving 8 bases between.

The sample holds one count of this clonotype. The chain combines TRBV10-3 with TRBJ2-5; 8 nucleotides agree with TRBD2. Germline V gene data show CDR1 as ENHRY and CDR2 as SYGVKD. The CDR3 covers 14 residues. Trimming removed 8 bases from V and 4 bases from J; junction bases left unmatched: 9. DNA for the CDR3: TGTGCCATCTCGGTAGCGGGGACGGGAGAGACCCAGTACTTC. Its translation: CAISVAGTGETQYF.

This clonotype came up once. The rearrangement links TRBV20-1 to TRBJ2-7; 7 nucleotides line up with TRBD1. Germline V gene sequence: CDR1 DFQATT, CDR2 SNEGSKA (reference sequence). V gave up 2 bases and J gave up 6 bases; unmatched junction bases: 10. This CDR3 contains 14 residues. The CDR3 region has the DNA TGCAGTGCTAGACCTGGACAGGCTTCCCGCGAGCAGTACTTC. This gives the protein CSARPGQASREQYF.

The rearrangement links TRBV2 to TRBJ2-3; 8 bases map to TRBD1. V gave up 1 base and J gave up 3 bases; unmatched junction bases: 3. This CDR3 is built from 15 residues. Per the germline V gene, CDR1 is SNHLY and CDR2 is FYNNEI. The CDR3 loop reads CASSEDRGLTDTQYF. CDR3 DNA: TGTGCCAGCAGTGAAGACAGGGGGTTGACAGATACGCAGTATTTT.

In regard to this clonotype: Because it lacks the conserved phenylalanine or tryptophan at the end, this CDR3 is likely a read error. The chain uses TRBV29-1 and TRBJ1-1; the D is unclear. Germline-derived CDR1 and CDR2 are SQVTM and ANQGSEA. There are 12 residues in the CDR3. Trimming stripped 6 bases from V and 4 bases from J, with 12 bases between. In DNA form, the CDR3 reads TGCAGCGTGCGCTTTGGAGGCACTGAAGCTTTCATT. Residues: CSVRFGGTEAFI.

CDR3: CASTTPPNDTQYF. CDR3 in DNA: TGTGCCAGCACCACACCCCCAAACGATACGCAGTATTTT. V is TRBV7-9 and J is TRBJ2-3; D uncertain. Trimming removed 7 bases at V and 6 bases at J, with 14 bases between. CDR3 length: 13 amino acids. Germline values: CDR1 SEHNR, CDR2 FQNEAQ (reference sequence).